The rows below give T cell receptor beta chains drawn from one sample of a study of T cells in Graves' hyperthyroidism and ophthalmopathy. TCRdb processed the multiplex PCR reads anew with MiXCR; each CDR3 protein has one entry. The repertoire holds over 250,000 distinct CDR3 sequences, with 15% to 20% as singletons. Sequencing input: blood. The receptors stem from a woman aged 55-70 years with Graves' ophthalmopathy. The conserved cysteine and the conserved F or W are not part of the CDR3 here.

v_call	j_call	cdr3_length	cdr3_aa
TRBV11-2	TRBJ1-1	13	ASSIYGTANTEAF
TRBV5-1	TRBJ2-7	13	ASSLNSGRAYEQY
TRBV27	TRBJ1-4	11	ASSRVSNEKLF
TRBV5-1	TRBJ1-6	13	ASSFWTRNNSPLH
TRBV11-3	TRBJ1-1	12	ASSSPGRVTEAF
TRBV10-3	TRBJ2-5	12	AISRDRGGETQY
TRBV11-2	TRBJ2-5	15	ASSPGPVAGGVETQY
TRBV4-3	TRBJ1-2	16	ASSQALYPGTPGDGYT
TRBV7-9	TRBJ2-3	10	ASSKYTDTQY
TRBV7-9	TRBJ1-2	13	ASSLETGAFYGYT
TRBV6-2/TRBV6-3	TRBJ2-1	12	ASHSGQVKNEQF
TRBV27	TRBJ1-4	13	ASRLRQGTNEKLF
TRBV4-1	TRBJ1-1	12	ASRPPRMNTEAF
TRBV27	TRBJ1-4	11	ASSFDRNEKLF
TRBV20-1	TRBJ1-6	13	SARRETSYNSPLH
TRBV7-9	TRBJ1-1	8	ASSPTEAF
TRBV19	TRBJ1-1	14	ASRGLRGDGPIEAF
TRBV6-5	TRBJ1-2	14	ASSYSNRPGSYGYT
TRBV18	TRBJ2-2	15	ASSPISRTANTGELF
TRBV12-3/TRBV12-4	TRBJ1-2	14	ASSPRGLGSYYGYT
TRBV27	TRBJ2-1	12	ASSPLQFDNEQF
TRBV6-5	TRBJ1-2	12	ASSYSPRAYGYT
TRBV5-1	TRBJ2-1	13	ASRAREAPYNEQF
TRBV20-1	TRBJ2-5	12	SANPTDAQETQY
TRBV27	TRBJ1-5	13	ASSFKWASNQPQH
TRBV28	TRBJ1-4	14	ASSPRRGASNEKLF
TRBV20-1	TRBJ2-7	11	SAGTGLVYEQY
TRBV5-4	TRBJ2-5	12	ASSGKQGQETQY
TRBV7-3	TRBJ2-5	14	ASSLGPASSGETQY
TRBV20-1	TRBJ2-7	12	SAPNSLRGWEQY
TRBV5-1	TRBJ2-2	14	ASSLLTGADTGELF